This T cell receptor beta chain stems from a study of shared clonotypes between healthy human individuals. The ends lost 1 base at V and 5 bases at J; junction bases unmatched: 8. CDR3 size: 16 residues. Per the germline V gene, CDR1 is SGHNT and CDR2 is YENEEA. The method was immunoSEQ multiplex PCR; TCRdb's version includes in-frame clones alone and lacks a portion of them. The table includes more than 2,000,000 clones, approximately 95% detected once. What was sequenced was naive CD4+ T cells from PBMCs. The sample's subset: CD45RA+ positively selected. This clonotype originated in a young man in good health. Some clones in this sample may be carry-over from other donors' samples. The V and J genes are TRBV11-3 and TRBJ2-5; 9 bases are shared with TRBD1. CDR3 sequence: CASSLVGTGGGETQYF. The CDR3 DNA sequence: TGTGCCAGCAGCTTAGTAGGCACAGGGGGCGGCGAGACCCAGTACTTC.